Presented here are 16 T cell receptor beta chains from one specimen sequenced in a study of regulatory T cells in long-lasting Graves disease. The authors built TCR beta libraries using iRepertoire HTBI primers and Arm-PCR of CDR3 regions. Each CDR3 protein gets one entry after TCRdb re-called the multiplex PCR reads with MiXCR. Here the sample spans about 540,000 distinct CDR3 sequences, about 14% being singletons. Time point in this sample: newly diagnosed GD, antithyroid drugs for less than 3 months. After RNA was extracted from PBMCs, the TCR library was made from it. This same sample was also taken into another study, of T cells in Graves' hyperthyroidism and ophthalmopathy.

The specimen comprised peripheral blood mononuclear cells (PBMCs), sampled at new diagnosis, from a patient treated with antithyroid drugs. These receptors originate from a young man with Graves disease.

This clonotype has a count of ten or more. This chain uses TRBV20-1 with TRBJ2-1; TRBD2 agrees at 9 bases. Germline V gives CDR1 DFQATT, CDR2 SNEGSKA (reference sequence). With 6 bases clipped from V and 10 bases from J, the junction kept 16 bases outside the gene matches. This CDR3 is built from 15 residues. The CDR3 reads CSAEIGSSGMGEQFF. In DNA form, the CDR3 reads TGCAGTGCCGAAATCGGGTCTAGCGGGATGGGGGAGCAGTTCTTC.

This clonotype has ten or more counts. V and J are TRBV9 and TRBJ2-1, with 10 bases matching TRBD2. V was clipped by 0 bases and J by 3 bases; unmatched bases: 3. In germline, CDR1 is SGDLS, CDR2 YYNGEE. CDR3 length: 16 residues. CDR3 sequence (DNA): TGTGCCAGCAGCGTAGTTCCTAGCGGGAGCTACAATGAGCAGTTCTTC. This codes for CASSVVPSGSYNEQFF.

As to this clonotype: At one end, the junction sequence differs from germline, possibly due to a read error. The J gene is TRBJ2-3, the V gene TRBV18; D is ambiguous. This CDR3 comprises 16 residues. CDR1 is KGHSH, CDR2 LQKENI, per germline. In DNA form, the CDR3 reads TGTGCCAGCTCGCCACGACTGAATACTTACACAGATACGCAGTATTTT. Translated: CASSPRLNTYTDTQYF.

This clonotype came up many times. The V gene is TRBV10-3, the J gene TRBJ2-5; 7 bases agree with TRBD2. Unmatched junction bases numbered 10, after V lost 5 bases and J lost 7 bases. Germline CDR1 ENHRY, CDR2 SYGVKD. CDR3 length: 14 residues. The CDR3 nucleotides are TGTGCCATCAGTCCGGGACTAACTGCTGGGACCCAGTACTTC. Amino acid sequence: CAISPGLTAGTQYF.

This clonotype has ten or more counts. This chain connects TRBV20-1 to TRBJ2-1; tentative D call: TRBD2 (6 bases). The CDR3 is 15 residues long. Germline V CDR1 and CDR2: DFQATT, SNEGSKA (reference sequence). Trimming shortened V by 4 bases and J by 5 bases, and 18 bases separated the two germline ends. The CDR3 bases are TGCAGTGCTATTGGCCCTGGCGGGGTGAACAATGAGCAGTTCTTC. Translating it yields CSAIGPGGVNNEQFF.

This clonotype was seen many times. This chain joins TRBV27 and TRBJ2-1; no reliable D call. Germline CDR1 and CDR2: MNHEY and SMNVEV (reference sequence). V shed 6 bases and J shed 3 bases, with 9 bases lying between them. The CDR3 length is 13 residues. The CDR3 sequence is CASSLSLYNEQFF. In nucleotides, the CDR3 is TGTGCCAGCAGCCTATCCCTCTACAATGAGCAGTTCTTC.

This clonotype has just a few counts. The V and J genes are TRBV9 and TRBJ1-3, with D hard to call. V lost 1 base to trimming and J lost 7 bases, with 9 bases between them. The CDR3 is 13 amino acids. Germline assignment: CDR1 SGDLS and CDR2 YYNGEE. CDR3 bases: TGTGCCAGCAGCGTAACCGGCCTCAACACCATATATTTT. Translated, it gives CASSVTGLNTIYF.

V is TRBV6-1 and J is TRBJ2-5, with D uncertain. This CDR3 is built from 13 residues. The germline V gene has CDR1 MNHNS and CDR2 SASEGT. Trimming cost V 5 bases and J 5 bases, with 12 bases left between them. The DNA of the CDR3 is TGTGCCAGCAGTTACCGGACGGGCGAGACCCAGTACTTC. Translating it yields CASSYRTGETQYF.

This clonotype appeared many times. The genes are TRBV28 and TRBJ1-1, with D perhaps TRBD1 (6 bases). Looked up from germline, CDR1 is MDHEN and CDR2 is SYDVKM. The CDR3 is made up of 13 amino acids. The V end lost 3 bases, the J end lost 5 bases, and 10 bases lay between the germline ends. The CDR3 DNA reads TGTGCCAGCAGTTTTGGGGGCCGGACTGAAGCTTTCTTT. It is translated as CASSFGGRTEAFF.

Many counts were recorded for this clonotype. J is TRBJ2-7 and V is TRBV13; 10 nucleotides align to TRBD2. V lost 2 bases and J lost 3; bases outside the gene matches: 4. The germline CDR1 and CDR2 sequences are PRHDT and FYEKMQ (reference sequence). The CDR3 runs to 15 residues. CDR3 sequence: CASSLSGLAVYEQYF. DNA for the CDR3: TGTGCCAGCAGCTTAAGCGGACTAGCGGTCTACGAGCAGTACTTC.

This clonotype was counted ten times or more. The chain is built from TRBV6-1 and TRBJ1-1; possible D gene TRBD1, 5 bases. Trimming removed 7 bases from V and 8 bases from J, with 23 bases in between. The CDR3 loop spans 15 amino acids. Germline CDR1 is MNHNS and CDR2 is SASEGT. The DNA for the CDR3 is TGTGCCAGCAAGACCAGGACACGGCTGAAAAAGGAAGCTTTCTTT. It specifies CASKTRTRLKKEAFF.

The chain uses TRBV5-7 and TRBJ2-2, with 8 bases aligning to TRBD2. TRBV5-7 is flagged as an ORF with uncertain function. The CDR3 runs 16 residues. The V segment lost 2 bases and the J segment 0 bases; nucleotides outside the gene matches: 3. The CDR3: CASSFTSGTNTGELFF. As DNA, the CDR3 is TGTGCCAGCAGCTTTACTAGCGGCACGAACACCGGGGAGCTGTTTTTT.

This clonotype was observed at least ten times. The DNA for the CDR3 is TGCAGTGCCCCGAATAGCGGGAGGAGCGAGACCCAGTACTTC. As protein: CSAPNSGRSETQYF. This sequence joins TRBV20-1 and TRBJ2-5, with TRBD2 identical over 10 bases. The germline V gene encodes CDR1 DFQATT and CDR2 SNEGSKA (reference sequence). Trimming at V came to 6 bases and at J to 5 bases, leaving 9 bases not matched to a gene. CDR3 size: 14 residues.

This clonotype was observed at least ten times. This rearrangement joins TRBV2 to TRBJ2-1, with D possibly matching TRBD1 (6 bases). Trimming left V 5 bases short and J 4 bases short, with 15 bases between. This CDR3 is built from 15 residues. Germline loops: CDR1 SNHLY, CDR2 FYNNEI. The CDR3 sequence is CASSLDRTGYNEQFF. CDR3 sequence (DNA): TGTGCCAGCAGTCTCGACAGGACGGGGTACAATGAGCAGTTCTTC.

Ten or more counts support this clonotype. The chain recombines TRBV7-3 with TRBJ2-7, with 7 bases that match TRBD2. The CDR3 runs to 15 residues. Trimming took 7 bases from V and 0 from J; bases not matched to a gene: 9. The germline V gene encodes CDR1 SGHTA and CDR2 FQGTGA. CDR3 sequence (DNA): TGTGCCAGCATCCCATGGGGCGGGAGCTCCTACGAGCAGTACTTC. Amino acid sequence: CASIPWGGSSYEQYF.

The chain has TRBV20-1 and TRBJ1-3; tentatively, D is TRBD1 (6 bases). The CDR3 runs to 11 residues. Trimming took 5 bases from V and 12 from J, leaving 14 bases between them. CDR1 DFQATT and CDR2 SNEGSKA come from the germline V gene (reference sequence). The CDR3 spells CSALLGALIYF. CDR3 DNA: TGCAGTGCTCTCTTGGGGGCACTCATATATTTT.